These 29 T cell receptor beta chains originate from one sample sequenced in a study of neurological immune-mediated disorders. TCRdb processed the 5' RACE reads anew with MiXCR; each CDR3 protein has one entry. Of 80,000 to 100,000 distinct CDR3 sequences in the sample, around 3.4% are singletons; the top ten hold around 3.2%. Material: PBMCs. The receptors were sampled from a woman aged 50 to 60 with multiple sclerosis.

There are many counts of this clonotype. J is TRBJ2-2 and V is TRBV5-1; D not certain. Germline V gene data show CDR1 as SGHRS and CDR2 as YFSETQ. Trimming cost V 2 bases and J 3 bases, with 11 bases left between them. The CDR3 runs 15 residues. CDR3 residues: CASSFPGPYTGELFF. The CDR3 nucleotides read TGCGCCAGCAGCTTTCCGGGCCCTTACACCGGGGAGCTGTTTTTT.

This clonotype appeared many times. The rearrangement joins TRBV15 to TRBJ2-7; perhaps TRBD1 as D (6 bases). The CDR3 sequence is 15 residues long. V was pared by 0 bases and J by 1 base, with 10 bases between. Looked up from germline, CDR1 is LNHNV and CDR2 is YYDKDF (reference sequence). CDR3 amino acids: CATSRDRDISYEQYF. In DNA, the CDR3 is TGTGCCACCAGCAGAGACCGGGACATATCCTACGAGCAGTACTTC.

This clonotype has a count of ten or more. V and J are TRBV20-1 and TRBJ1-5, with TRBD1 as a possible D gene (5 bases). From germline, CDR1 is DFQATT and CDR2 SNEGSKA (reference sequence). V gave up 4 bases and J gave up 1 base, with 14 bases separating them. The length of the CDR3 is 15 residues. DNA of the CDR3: TGCAGTGCTACTCTCGGGGGGTCGAGCAATCAGCCCCAGCATTTT. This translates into CSATLGGSSNQPQHF.

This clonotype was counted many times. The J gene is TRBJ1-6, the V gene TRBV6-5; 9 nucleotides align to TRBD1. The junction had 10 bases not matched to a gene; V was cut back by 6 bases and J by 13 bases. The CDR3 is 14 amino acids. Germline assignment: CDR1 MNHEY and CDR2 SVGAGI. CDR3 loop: CASSSGTGTLPLHF. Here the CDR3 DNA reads TGTGCCAGCAGCTCCGGGACAGGGACTTTGCCCCTCCACTTT.

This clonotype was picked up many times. CDR3 coding DNA: TGTGCCAGCAGCCTAATGGTTCAGGGCCCAGATACGCAGTATTTT. This sequence encodes CASSLMVQGPDTQYF. The chain carries TRBV12-3 or TRBV12-4 and TRBJ2-3, with a possible D match to TRBD1 (5 bases). The CDR3 is 15 residues long. Deletions cut 6 bases from V and 4 bases from J, with 17 bases between.

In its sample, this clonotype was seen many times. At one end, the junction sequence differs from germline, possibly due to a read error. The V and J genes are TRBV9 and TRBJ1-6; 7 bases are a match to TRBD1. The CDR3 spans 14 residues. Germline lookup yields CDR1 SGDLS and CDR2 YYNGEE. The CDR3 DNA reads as TGTGCCAGCAGCGTCGGACAGGAACATGAGAGCCTCAACTTT. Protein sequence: CASSVGQEHESLNF.

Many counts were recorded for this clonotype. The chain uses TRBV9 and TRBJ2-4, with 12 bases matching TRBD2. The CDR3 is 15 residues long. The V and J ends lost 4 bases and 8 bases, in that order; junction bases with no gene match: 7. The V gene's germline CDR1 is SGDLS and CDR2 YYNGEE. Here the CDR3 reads CASSPSGGAGDIQYF. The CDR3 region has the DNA TGTGCCAGCAGCCCTAGCGGGGGGGCGGGGGACATTCAGTACTTC.

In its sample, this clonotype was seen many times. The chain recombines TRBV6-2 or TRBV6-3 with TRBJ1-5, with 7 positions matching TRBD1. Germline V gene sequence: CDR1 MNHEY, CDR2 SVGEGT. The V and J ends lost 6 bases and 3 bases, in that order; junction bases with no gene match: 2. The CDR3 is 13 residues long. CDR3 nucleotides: TGTGCCAGCAGAGGACAGGTCAATCAGCCCCAGCATTTT. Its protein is CASRGQVNQPQHF.

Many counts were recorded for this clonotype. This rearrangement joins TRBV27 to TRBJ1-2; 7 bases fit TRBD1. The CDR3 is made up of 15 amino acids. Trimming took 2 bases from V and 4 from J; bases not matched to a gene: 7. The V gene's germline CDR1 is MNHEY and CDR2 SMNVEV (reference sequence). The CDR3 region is CASSLTRTGLYGYTF. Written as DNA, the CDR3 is TGTGCCAGCAGTTTAACCCGGACAGGCCTCTATGGCTACACCTTC.

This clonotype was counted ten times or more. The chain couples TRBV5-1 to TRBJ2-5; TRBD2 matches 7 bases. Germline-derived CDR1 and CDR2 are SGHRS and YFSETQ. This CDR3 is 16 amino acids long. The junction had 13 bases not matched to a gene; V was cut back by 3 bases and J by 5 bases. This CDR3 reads CASSSYLDGGMETQYF. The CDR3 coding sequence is TGCGCCAGCAGCTCATATCTGGACGGGGGGATGGAGACCCAGTACTTC.

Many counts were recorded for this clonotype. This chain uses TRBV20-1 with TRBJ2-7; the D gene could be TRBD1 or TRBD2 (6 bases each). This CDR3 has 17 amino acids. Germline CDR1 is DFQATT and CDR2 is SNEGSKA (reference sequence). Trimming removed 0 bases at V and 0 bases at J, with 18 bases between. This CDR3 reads CSARDLEGESNSYEQYF. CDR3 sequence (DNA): TGCAGTGCTAGAGACCTGGAGGGGGAATCCAACTCCTACGAGCAGTACTTC.

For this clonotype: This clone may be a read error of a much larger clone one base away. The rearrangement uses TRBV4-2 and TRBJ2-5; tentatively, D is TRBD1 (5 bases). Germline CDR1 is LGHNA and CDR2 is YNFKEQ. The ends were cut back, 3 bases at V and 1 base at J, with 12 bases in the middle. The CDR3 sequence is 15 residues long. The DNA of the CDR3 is TGTGCCAGCAGCCACCAAATCAGGGCCCAAGAGACCCAGTACTTC. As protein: CASSHQIRAQETQYF.

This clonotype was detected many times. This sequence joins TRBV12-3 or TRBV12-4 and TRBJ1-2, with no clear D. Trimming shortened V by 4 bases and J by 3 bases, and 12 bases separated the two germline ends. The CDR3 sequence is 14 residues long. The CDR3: CASSSSGSYYGYTF. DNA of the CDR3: TGTGCCAGCAGTTCATCCGGGTCGTACTATGGCTACACCTTC.

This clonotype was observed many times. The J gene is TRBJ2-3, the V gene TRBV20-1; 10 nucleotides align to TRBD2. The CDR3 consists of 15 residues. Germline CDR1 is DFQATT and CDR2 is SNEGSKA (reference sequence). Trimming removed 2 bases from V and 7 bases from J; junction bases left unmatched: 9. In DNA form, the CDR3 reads TGCAGTGCTAGACTCGCAGCGGGGGGGCGTAATACGCAGTATTTT. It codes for CSARLAAGGRNTQYF.

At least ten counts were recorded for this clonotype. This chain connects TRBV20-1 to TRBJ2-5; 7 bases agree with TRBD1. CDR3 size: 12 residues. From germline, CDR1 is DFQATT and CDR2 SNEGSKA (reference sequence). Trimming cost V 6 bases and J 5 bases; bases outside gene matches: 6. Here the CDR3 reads CSATGDRETQYF. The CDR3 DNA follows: TGCAGTGCCACAGGGGATAGGGAGACCCAGTACTTC.

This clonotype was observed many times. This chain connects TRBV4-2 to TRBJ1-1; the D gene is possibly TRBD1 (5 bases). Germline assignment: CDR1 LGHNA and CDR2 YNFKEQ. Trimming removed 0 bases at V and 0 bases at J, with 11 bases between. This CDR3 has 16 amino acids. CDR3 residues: CASSQDLGGLNTEAFF. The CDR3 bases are TGTGCCAGCAGCCAAGATCTCGGGGGATTGAACACTGAAGCTTTCTTT.

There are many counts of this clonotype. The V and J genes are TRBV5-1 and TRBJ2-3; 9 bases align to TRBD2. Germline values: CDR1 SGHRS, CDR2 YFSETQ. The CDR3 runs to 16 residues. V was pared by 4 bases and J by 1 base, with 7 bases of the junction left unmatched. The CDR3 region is CASSKISGGRTDTQYF. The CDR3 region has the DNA TGCGCCAGCAGCAAAATTAGCGGGGGTCGCACAGATACGCAGTATTTT.

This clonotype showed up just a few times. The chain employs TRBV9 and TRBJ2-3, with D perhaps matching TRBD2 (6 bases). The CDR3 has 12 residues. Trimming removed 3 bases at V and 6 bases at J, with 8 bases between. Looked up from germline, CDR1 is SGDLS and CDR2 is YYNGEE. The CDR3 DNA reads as TGTGCCAGCAGCGAAACTAGCGATACGCAGTATTTT. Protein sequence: CASSETSDTQYF.

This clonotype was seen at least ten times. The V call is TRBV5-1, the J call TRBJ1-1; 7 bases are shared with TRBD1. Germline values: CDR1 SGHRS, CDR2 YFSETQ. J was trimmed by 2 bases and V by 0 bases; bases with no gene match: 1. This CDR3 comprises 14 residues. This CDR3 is CASSLEGANTEAFF. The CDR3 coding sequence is TGCGCCAGCAGCTTGGAGGGGGCCAACACTGAAGCTTTCTTT.

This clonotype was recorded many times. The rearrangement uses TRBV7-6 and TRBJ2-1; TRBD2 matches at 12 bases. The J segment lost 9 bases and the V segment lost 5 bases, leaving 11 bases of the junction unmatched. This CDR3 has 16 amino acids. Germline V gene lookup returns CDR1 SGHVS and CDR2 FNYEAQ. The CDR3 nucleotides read TGTGCCAGCAGCAGGTGGACTAGCGGGACTCGGGGTGAGCAGTTCTTC. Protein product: CASSRWTSGTRGEQFF.

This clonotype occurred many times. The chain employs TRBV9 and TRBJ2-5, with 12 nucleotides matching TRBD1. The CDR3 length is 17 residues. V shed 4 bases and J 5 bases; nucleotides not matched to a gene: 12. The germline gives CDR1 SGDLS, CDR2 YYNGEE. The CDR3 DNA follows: TGTGCCAGCAGCTCAGAGACGGGACAGGGGGCGTGGGAGACCCAGTACTTC. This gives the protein CASSSETGQGAWETQYF.

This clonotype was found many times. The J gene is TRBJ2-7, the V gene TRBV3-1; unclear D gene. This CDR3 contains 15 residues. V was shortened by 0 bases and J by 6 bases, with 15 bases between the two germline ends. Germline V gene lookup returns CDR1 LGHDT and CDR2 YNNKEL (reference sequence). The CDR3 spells CASSQDQVSGREQYF. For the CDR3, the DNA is TGTGCCAGCAGCCAAGATCAAGTTAGTGGGCGCGAGCAGTACTTC.

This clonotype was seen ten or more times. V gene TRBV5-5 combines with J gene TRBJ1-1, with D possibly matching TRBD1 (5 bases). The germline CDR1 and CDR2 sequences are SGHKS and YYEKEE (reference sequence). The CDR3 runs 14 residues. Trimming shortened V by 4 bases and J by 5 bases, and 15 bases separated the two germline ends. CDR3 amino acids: CASSPREGRTEAFF. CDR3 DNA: TGTGCCAGCAGCCCGCGTGAGGGGAGGACTGAAGCTTTCTTT.

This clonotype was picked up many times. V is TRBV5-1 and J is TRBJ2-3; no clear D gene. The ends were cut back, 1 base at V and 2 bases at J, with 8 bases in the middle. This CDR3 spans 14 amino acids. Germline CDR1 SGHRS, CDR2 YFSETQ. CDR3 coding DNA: TGCGCCAGCAGCTTGCCTGGGAACACAGATACGCAGTATTTT. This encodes CASSLPGNTDTQYF. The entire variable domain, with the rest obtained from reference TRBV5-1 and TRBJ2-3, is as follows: KAGVTQTPRYLIKTRGQQVTLSCSPISGHRSVSWYQQTPGQGLQFLFEYFSETQRNKGNFPGRFSGRQFSNSRSEMNVSTLELGDSALYLCASSLPGNTDTQYFGPGTRLTVL.

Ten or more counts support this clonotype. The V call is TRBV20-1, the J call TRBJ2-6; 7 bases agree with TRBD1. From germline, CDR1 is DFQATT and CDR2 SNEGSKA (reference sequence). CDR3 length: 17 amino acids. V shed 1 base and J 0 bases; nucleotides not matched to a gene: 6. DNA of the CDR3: TGCAGTGCTAGAGCCGGGACAGCCCTCTCTGGGGCCAACGTCCTGACTTTC. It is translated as CSARAGTALSGANVLTF.

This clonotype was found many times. CDR3 in amino acids: CASSLEAARVTGELFF. The CDR3, as DNA: TGTGCCAGCAGTTTAGAGGCAGCCAGAGTGACCGGGGAGCTGTTTTTT. The chain links TRBV27 to TRBJ2-2; D unclear. The CDR3 covers 16 residues. The V gene lost 2 bases and the J gene lost 5 bases, with 15 bases spanning the gap. The germline CDR1 and CDR2 sequences are MNHEY and SMNVEV (reference sequence).

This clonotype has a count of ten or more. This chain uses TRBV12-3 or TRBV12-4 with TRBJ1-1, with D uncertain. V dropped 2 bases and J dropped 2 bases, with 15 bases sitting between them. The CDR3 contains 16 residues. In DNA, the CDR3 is TGTGCCAGCAGTTTACCCGAGGGCCCTCTTAACACTGAAGCTTTCTTT. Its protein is CASSLPEGPLNTEAFF.

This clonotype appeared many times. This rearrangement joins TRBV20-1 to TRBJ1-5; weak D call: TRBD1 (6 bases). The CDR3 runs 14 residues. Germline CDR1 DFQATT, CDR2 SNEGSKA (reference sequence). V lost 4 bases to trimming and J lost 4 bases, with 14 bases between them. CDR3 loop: CSANLAGENQPQHF. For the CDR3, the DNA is TGCAGTGCTAACCTGGCAGGGGAGAATCAGCCCCAGCATTTT.

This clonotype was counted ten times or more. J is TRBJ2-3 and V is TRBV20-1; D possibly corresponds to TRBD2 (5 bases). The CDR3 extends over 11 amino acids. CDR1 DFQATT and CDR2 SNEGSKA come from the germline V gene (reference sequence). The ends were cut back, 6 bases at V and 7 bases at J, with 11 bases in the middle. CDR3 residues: CSANRDNTQYF. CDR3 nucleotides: TGCAGTGCCAACCGGGATAATACGCAGTATTTT.